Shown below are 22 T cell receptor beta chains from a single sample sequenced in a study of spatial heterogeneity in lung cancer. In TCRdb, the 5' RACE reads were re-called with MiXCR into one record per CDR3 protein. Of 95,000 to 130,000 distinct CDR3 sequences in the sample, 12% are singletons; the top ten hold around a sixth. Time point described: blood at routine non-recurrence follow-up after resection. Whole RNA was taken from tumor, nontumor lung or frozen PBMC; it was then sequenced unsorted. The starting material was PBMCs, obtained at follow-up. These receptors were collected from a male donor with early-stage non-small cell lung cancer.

The CDR3 region is CASSLAKSGTGSTGELFF. The CDR3 DNA follows: TGTGCCAGCAGCTTAGCTAAGTCCGGGACAGGGTCCACCGGGGAGCTGTTTTTT. The chain uses TRBV7-3 and TRBJ2-2, with 9 bases aligning to TRBD1. The CDR3 consists of 18 residues. CDR1 and CDR2 (germline): SGHTA, FQGTGA. V gave up 2 bases and J gave up 4 bases; unmatched junction bases: 11.

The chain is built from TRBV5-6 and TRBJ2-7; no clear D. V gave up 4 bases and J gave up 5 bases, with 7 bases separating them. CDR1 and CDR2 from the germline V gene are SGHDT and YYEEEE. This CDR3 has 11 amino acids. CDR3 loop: CASSAFDEQYF. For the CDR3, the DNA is TGTGCCAGCAGCGCCTTCGACGAGCAGTACTTC.

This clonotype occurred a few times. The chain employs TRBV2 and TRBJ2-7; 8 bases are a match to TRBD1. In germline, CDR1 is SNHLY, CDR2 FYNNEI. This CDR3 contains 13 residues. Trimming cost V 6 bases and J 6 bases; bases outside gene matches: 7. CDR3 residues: CASRDRVFGEQYF. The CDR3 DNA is TGTGCCAGCAGGGACAGGGTTTTTGGCGAGCAGTACTTC.

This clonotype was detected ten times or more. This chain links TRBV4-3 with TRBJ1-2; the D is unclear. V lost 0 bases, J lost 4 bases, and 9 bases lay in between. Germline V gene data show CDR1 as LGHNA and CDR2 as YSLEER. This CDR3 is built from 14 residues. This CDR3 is CASSQEPGSYGYTF. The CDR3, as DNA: TGCGCCAGCAGCCAAGAGCCCGGGAGCTATGGCTACACCTTC.

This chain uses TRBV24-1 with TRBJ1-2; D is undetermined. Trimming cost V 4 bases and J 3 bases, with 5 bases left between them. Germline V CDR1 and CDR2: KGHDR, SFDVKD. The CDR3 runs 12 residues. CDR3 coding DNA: TGTGCCACCAGTGAGGACCACTATGGCTACACCTTC. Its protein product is CATSEDHYGYTF.

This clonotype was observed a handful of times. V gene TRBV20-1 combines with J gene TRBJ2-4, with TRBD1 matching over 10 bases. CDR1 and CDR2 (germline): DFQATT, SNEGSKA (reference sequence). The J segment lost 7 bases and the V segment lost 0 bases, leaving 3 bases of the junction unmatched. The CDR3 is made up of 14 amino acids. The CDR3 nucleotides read TGCAGTGCTAGAGATCGGGACAGGGGTAACATTCAGTACTTC. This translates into CSARDRDRGNIQYF.

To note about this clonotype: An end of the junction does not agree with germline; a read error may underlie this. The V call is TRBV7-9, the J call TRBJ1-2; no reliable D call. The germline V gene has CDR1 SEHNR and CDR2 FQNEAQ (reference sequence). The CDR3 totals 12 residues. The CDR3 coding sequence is TGTGCCAGCAGCTCCAATCGGCGCCGAAAGAACTTC. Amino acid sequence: CASSSNRRRKNF.

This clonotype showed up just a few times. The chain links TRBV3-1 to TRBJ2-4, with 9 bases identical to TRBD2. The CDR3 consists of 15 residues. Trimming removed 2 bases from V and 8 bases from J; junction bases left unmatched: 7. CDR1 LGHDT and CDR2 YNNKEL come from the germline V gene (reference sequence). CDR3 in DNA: TGTGCCAGCAGCCAAAATGCGGGGGGGCCGGACATTCAGTACTTC. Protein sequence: CASSQNAGGPDIQYF.

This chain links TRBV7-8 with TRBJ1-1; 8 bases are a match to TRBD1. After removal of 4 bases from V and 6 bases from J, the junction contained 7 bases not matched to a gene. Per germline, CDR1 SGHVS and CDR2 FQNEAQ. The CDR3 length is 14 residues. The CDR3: CASSSTGAVAEAFF. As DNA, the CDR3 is TGTGCCAGCAGCTCGACAGGGGCTGTGGCTGAAGCTTTCTTT.

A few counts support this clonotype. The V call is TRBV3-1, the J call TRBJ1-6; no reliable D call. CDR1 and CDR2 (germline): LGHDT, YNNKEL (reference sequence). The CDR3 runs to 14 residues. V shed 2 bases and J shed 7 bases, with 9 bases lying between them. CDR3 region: CASSQTVRNSPLHF. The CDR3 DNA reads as TGTGCCAGCAGCCAAACCGTAAGGAATTCACCCCTCCACTTT.

The CDR3 loop reads CASSVGVAGPYNEQFF. The CDR3 nucleotides are TGTGCCAGCAGCGTAGGGGTAGCGGGGCCCTACAATGAGCAGTTCTTC. The chain combines TRBV9 with TRBJ2-1; 8 nucleotides match TRBD2. CDR3 length: 16 amino acids. V gave up 0 bases and J gave up 2 bases; unmatched junction bases: 4. CDR1 and CDR2 (germline): SGDLS, YYNGEE.

The CDR3 DNA sequence: TGTGCCAGCAGCCCCAGGGACTCCTACAATGAGCAGTTCTTC. Translating it yields CASSPRDSYNEQFF. This rearrangement joins TRBV4-2 to TRBJ2-1; the D gene is possibly TRBD1 (5 bases). The CDR3 loop spans 14 amino acids. CDR1 LGHNA and CDR2 YNFKEQ come from the germline V gene. Trimming removed 4 bases at V and 0 bases at J, with 7 bases between.

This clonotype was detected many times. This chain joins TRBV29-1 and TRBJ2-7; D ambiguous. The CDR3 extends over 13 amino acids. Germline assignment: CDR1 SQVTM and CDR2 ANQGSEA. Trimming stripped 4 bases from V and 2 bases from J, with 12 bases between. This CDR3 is CSVVGMVPYEQYF. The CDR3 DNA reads TGCAGCGTTGTAGGGATGGTCCCCTACGAGCAGTACTTC.

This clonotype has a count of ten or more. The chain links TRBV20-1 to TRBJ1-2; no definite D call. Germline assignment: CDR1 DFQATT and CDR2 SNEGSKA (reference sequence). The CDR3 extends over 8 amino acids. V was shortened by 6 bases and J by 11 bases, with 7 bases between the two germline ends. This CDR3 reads CSAPLYTF. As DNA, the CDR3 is TGCAGTGCGCCTCTATACACCTTC.

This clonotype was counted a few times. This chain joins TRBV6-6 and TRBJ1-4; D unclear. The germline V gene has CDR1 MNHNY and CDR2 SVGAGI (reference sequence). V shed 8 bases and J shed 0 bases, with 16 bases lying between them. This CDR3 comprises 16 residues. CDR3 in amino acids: CASAPPRLSTNEKLFF. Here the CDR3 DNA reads TGTGCCAGCGCCCCTCCAAGACTGTCAACTAATGAAAAACTGTTTTTT.

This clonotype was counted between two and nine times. CDR3 nucleotide sequence: TGCAGTGCTAGAACAGGGGGCTCACCCCTCCACTTT. It codes for CSARTGGSPLHF. The chain has TRBV20-1 and TRBJ1-6; 9 positions match TRBD1. The CDR3 is 12 residues long. V shed 2 bases, J shed 10 bases, and the junction held 0 bases outside the gene matches. The V gene's germline CDR1 is DFQATT and CDR2 SNEGSKA (reference sequence).

Written as DNA, the CDR3 is TGTGCCAGCCTACTAGCGGGCGGCACAGATACGCAGTATTTT. It yields the protein CASLLAGGTDTQYF. The chain recombines TRBV6-1 with TRBJ2-3, with TRBD2 matching over 9 bases. Trimming took 8 bases from V and 1 from J; bases not matched to a gene: 4. From germline, CDR1 is MNHNS and CDR2 SASEGT. This CDR3 has 14 amino acids.

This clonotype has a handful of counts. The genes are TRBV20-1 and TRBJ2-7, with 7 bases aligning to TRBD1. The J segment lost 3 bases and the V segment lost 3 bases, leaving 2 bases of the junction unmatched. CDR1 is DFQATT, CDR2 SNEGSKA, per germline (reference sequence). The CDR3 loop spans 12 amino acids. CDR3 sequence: CSARGTVYEQYF. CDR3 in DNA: TGCAGTGCTAGGGGGACAGTCTACGAGCAGTACTTC.

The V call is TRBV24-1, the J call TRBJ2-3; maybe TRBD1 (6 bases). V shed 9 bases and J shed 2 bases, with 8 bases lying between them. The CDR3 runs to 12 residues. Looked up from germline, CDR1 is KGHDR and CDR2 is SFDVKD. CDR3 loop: CATRDTTDTQYF. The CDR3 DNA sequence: TGTGCCACCCGGGACACCACAGATACGCAGTATTTT.

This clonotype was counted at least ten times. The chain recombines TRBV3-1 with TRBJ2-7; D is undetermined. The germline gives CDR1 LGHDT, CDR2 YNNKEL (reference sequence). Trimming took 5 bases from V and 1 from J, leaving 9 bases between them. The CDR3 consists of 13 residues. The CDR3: CASSSIMSYEQYF. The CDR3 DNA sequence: TGTGCCAGCAGCTCTATCATGTCCTACGAGCAGTACTTC.

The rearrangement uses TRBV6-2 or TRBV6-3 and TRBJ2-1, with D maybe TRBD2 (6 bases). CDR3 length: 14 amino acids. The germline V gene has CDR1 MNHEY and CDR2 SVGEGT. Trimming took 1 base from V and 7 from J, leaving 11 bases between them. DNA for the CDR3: TGTGCCAGCAGTTACTGGAGGGCCACAAATGAGCAGTTCTTC. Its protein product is CASSYWRATNEQFF.

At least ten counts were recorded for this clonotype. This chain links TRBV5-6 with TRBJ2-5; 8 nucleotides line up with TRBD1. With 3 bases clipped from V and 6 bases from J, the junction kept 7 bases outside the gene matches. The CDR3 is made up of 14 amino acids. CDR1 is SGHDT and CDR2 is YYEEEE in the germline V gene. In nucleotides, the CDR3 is TGTGCCAGCAGCTCCGCGACAGGGGAGAAGACCCAGTACTTC. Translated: CASSSATGEKTQYF.